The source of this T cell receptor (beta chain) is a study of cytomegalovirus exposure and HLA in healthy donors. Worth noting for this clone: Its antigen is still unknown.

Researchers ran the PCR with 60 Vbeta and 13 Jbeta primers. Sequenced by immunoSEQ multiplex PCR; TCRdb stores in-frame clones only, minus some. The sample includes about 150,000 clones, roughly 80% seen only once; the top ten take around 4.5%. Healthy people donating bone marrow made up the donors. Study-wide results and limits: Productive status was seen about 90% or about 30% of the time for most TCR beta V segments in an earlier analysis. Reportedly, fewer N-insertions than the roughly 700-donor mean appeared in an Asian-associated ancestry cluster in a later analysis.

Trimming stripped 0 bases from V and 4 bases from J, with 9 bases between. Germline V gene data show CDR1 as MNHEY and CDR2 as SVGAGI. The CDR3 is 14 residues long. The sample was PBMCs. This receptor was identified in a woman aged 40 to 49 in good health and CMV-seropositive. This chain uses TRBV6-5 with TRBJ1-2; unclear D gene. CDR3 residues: CASSYSGGIYGYTF. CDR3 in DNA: TGTGCCAGCAGTTACTCGGGAGGGATCTATGGCTACACCTTC.